This entry lists 20 T cell receptor beta chains sequenced from one sample in a study of T cell responses to AZD1222 COVID-19 vaccine. Libraries were prepared by immunoSEQ multiplex PCR; TCRdb keeps only in-frame clonotypes and omits some of them. This sample has approximately 130,000 clones, with around nine tenths found just once. The input for sequencing was peripheral blood, taken on day 0 of MenACWY control vaccination. The source of these receptors is an adult in good health.

The V call is TRBV6-4, the J call TRBJ2-3; no definite D call. Germline CDR1 is MRHNA and CDR2 is SNTAGT. This CDR3 contains 14 residues. V lost 0 bases to trimming and J lost 4 bases, with 8 bases between them. The CDR3 sequence: CASSDSSFADTQYF. As DNA, the CDR3 is TGTGCCAGCAGTGACTCTAGTTTCGCAGATACGCAGTATTTT.

The CDR3, as DNA: TGTGCCAGCAGCTCCGCCCGGGACAACAATGGCTACACCTTC. Amino acids: CASSSARDNNGYTF. The rearrangement links TRBV7-2 to TRBJ1-2, with D possibly TRBD1 on 6 matching bases. The V gene lost 4 bases and the J gene lost 6 bases, with 15 bases spanning the gap. This CDR3 has 14 amino acids. In germline, CDR1 is SGHTA, CDR2 FQGNSA.

This chain links TRBV29-1 with TRBJ2-5, with a tentative D call TRBD2 (5 bases). The CDR3 runs 10 residues. In germline, CDR1 is SQVTM, CDR2 ANQGSEA. The CDR3 loop is CSAEQETQYF. The DNA of the CDR3 is TGCTCAGCGGAACAAGAGACCCAGTACTTC. Full variable domain (outside the CDR3, taken from reference TRBV29-1 and TRBJ2-5): SAVISQKPSRDICQRGTSLTIQCQVDSQVTMMFWYRQQPGQSLTLIATANQGSEATYESGFVIDKFPISRPNLTFSTLTVSNMSPEDSSIYLCSAEQETQYFGPGTRLLVL.

The genes are TRBV27 and TRBJ2-3, with a possible D match to TRBD1 (6 bases). The V gene's germline CDR1 is MNHEY and CDR2 SMNVEV (reference sequence). V gave up 3 bases and J gave up 2 bases, with 15 bases separating them. The CDR3 covers 16 residues. CDR3 amino acids: CASSLGASRDTDTQYF. CDR3 coding DNA: TGTGCCAGCAGTTTGGGGGCGAGTAGGGACACAGATACGCAGTATTTT.

The table lists this clone with a few counts. The chain uses TRBV6-2 or TRBV6-3 and TRBJ1-1, with D hard to call. Trimming cost V 0 bases and J 1 base, with 3 bases left between them. CDR3 length: 13 residues. Germline CDR1 MNHEY, CDR2 SVGEGT. The CDR3: CASSYSENTEAFF. The DNA of the CDR3 is TGTGCCAGCAGTTACTCGGAGAACACTGAAGCTTTCTTT.

This chain connects TRBV6-6 to TRBJ1-2, with 10 positions matching TRBD1. Per germline, CDR1 MNHNY and CDR2 SVGAGI (reference sequence). With 0 bases clipped from V and 8 bases from J, the junction kept 6 bases outside the gene matches. The CDR3 sequence is 15 residues long. CDR3 nucleotides: TGTGCCAGCAGTTACTCCGGGACAGGGGCCTCGGGCTACACCTTC. Encoded protein: CASSYSGTGASGYTF.

The chain links TRBV19 to TRBJ1-1; D not resolved. In germline, CDR1 is LNHDA, CDR2 SQIVND (reference sequence). The CDR3 runs to 13 residues. V lost 3 bases and J 4 bases, leaving 9 bases between the germline ends. CDR3 coding DNA: TGTGCCAGTAGTATGTCGGCCGTCACTGAAGCTTTCTTT. Protein product: CASSMSAVTEAFF.

For the CDR3, the DNA is TGTGCCAGCAGTTTCACCAGGGGGCAGACTGAAGCTTTCTTT. Protein sequence: CASSFTRGQTEAFF. The genes are TRBV27 and TRBJ1-1, with 8 bases that match TRBD1. The junction had 5 bases not matched to a gene; V was cut back by 3 bases and J by 5 bases. Germline values: CDR1 MNHEY, CDR2 SMNVEV (reference sequence). The CDR3 consists of 14 residues.

The chain is built from TRBV29-1 and TRBJ1-2; D ambiguous. V was pared by 7 bases and J by 7 bases, with 22 bases between. CDR1 and CDR2 (germline): SQVTM, ANQGSEA. There are 14 residues in the CDR3. The CDR3 DNA follows: TGCAGCGCGCGAATCGGCTTGGGAGGATCTGGCTACACCTTC. Its translation: CSARIGLGGSGYTF.

The chain carries TRBV20-1 and TRBJ2-3, with D possibly matching TRBD1 (6 bases). The CDR3 extends over 11 amino acids. Trimming stripped 3 bases from V and 6 bases from J, with 7 bases between. The germline V gene encodes CDR1 DFQATT and CDR2 SNEGSKA (reference sequence). The CDR3 sequence: CSASQGDTQYF. CDR3 nucleotides: TGCAGTGCTAGTCAGGGGGATACGCAGTATTTT.

This chain uses TRBV4-2 with TRBJ2-5; a weak D match, TRBD2 (6 bases). V lost 0 bases, J lost 5 bases, and 16 bases lay in between. Germline assignment: CDR1 LGHNA and CDR2 YNFKEQ. This CDR3 has 16 amino acids. CDR3 bases: TGTGCCAGCAGCCAAGAGTCTCGGGGGTCATCGGAGACCCAGTACTTC. Its translation is CASSQESRGSSETQYF.

This clone was counted once. The chain uses TRBV3-1 (or the pseudogene TRBV3-2) and TRBJ2-7, with 9 bases aligning to TRBD1. V was clipped by 0 bases and J by 3 bases; unmatched bases: 9. The germline V gene has CDR1 LGHDT and CDR2 YNNKEL (reference sequence). The CDR3 sequence is 17 residues long. The CDR3 loop reads CASSQDVPRDRDYEQYF. CDR3 DNA: TGTGCCAGCAGCCAAGACGTTCCCCGGGACAGGGACTACGAGCAGTACTTC.

The genes are TRBV7-9 and TRBJ2-3; 13 positions match TRBD2. The CDR3 extends over 18 amino acids. Germline V lookup: CDR1 SEHNR, CDR2 FQNEAQ (reference sequence). The junction had 10 bases not matched to a gene; V was cut back by 5 bases and J by 2 bases. CDR3 sequence: CASSRQITSGRATDTQYF. For the CDR3, the DNA is TGTGCCAGCAGCAGACAAATTACTAGCGGGAGGGCCACAGATACGCAGTATTTT.

This chain joins TRBV6-2 or TRBV6-3 and TRBJ2-7; TRBD1 matches 7 bases. The germline gives CDR1 MNHEY, CDR2 SVGEGT. V shed 6 bases and J 6 bases; nucleotides not matched to a gene: 2. CDR3 length: 11 residues. CDR3 region: CASSQGVEQYF. CDR3 bases: TGTGCCAGCAGCCAGGGGGTCGAGCAGTACTTC.

CDR3 protein: CASSLDGGRNTGELFF. CDR3 nucleotide sequence: TGTGCCAGCAGCTTAGATGGCGGGAGGAACACCGGGGAGCTGTTTTTT. The chain links TRBV7-7 to TRBJ2-2; 7 nucleotides align to TRBD2. Losses at the gene ends were 1 base for V and 1 base for J; bases not matched to a gene: 3. Germline CDR1 reads SSHAT; CDR2 reads FNYEAQ (reference sequence). The CDR3 is 16 amino acids.

The rearrangement links TRBV27 to TRBJ1-2, with 7 bases that match TRBD1. V was clipped by 4 bases and J by 4 bases; unmatched bases: 3. The germline V gene encodes CDR1 MNHEY and CDR2 SMNVEV (reference sequence). The CDR3 spans 13 residues. CDR3: CASSSRQGYGYTF. CDR3 in DNA: TGTGCCAGCAGTTCCCGACAGGGCTATGGCTACACCTTC.

The rearrangement joins TRBV6-6 to TRBJ1-2; D remains ambiguous. Germline V gene data show CDR1 as MNHNY and CDR2 as SVGAGI (reference sequence). The CDR3 is made up of 13 amino acids. Trimming took 5 bases from V and 7 from J, leaving 14 bases between them. The chain's CDR3 is CASSQDPLSGYTF. The CDR3 nucleotides are TGTGCCAGCAGTCAGGATCCGTTGAGTGGCTACACCTTC.

The gene calls are TRBV6-1 and TRBJ2-1, with TRBD1 identical over 8 bases. This CDR3 has 15 residues. V dropped 3 bases and J dropped 4; count of bases not matched to a gene: 5. Germline V CDR1 and CDR2: MNHNS, SASEGT. The CDR3 is CASSEGQEGYNEQFF. The CDR3 DNA sequence: TGTGCCAGCAGTGAGGGACAGGAAGGATACAATGAGCAGTTCTTC.

The rearrangement links TRBV6-4 to TRBJ2-2; D possibly corresponds to TRBD1 (6 bases). With 3 bases removed from V and 6 bases from J, the gap between germline ends came to 11 bases. The CDR3 is 14 residues long. The germline V gene has CDR1 MRHNA and CDR2 SNTAGT. The CDR3 reads CASSENGQSGELFF. The CDR3 DNA reads as TGTGCCAGCAGTGAAAATGGACAGTCCGGGGAGCTGTTTTTT.

This chain connects TRBV20-1 to TRBJ1-2; D gene ambiguous. V lost 3 bases and J 8 bases, leaving 10 bases between the germline ends. The CDR3 totals 11 residues. Germline V CDR1 and CDR2: DFQATT, SNEGSKA (reference sequence). The CDR3 sequence: CSASVWGGYTF. The CDR3 DNA reads as TGCAGTGCTAGTGTGTGGGGAGGCTACACCTTC.